This TCR beta chain was profiled in a study of molecular identifiers for immune sequencing clone quantification. General observations from the study: It was shown that clones above 20 RNA copies held over 97% of effector molecules, but under 1% in naive cells.

Concerning this clonotype: The antigen is unknown. This sequence may be a read error, since a much larger clone differs from it by one base.

TCRdb re-analysed the PCR reads in MiXCR, keeping a single row per CDR3 protein. The data contain nearly 55,000 distinct CDR3 sequences, approximately 40% of them singletons. The CDR3 totals 17 residues. In germline, CDR1 is SGHTA, CDR2 FQGNSA. The source material was naive CD8+ T cells from blood, with Jurkat cell RNA spiked in. Regarding subset: FACS-sorted CD8+CD4-CCR7+CD45RA+ naive T cells. The receptor was isolated from a human donor in good health. Some libraries in this study had Jurkat cell RNA spiked in. This chain links TRBV7-2 with TRBJ2-3; 10 nucleotides agree with TRBD2. Here the CDR3 reads CASSLIIAGGLVDTRYF. CDR3 nucleotides: TGTGCCAGCAGCTTAATTATAGCGGGAGGCCTGGTAGATACGCGGTATTTT.